This TCR beta chain was documented in a study of OX40 agonist ivuxolimab in advanced cancers. Background on the study: Partial responses occurred in three patients (one hepatocellular carcinoma, two cutaneous melanoma).

Sequencing was performed with immunoSEQ multiplex PCR; in TCRdb, only in-frame clones are kept and a portion is missing. The sample includes fewer than 30,000 clones, about 85% of them seen just once. In its sample, this clone ranks as medium-sized. The antigen is undetermined. The study's findings and limits: There were, on average, more expanded clones in CD8+ T cells than in CD4+.

The starting material was CD4+ or CD8+ T cells sorted from blood, obtained in a trial of the OX40 agonist ivuxolimab. This receptor was obtained from an adult with an advanced solid tumor such as melanoma, head and neck, liver or kidney cancer.

In DNA, the CDR3 is TGTGCCAGCAGCTTCCGGGACAGCAGGGGCTATGGCTACACCTTC. This gives the protein CASSFRDSRGYGYTF. The chain has TRBV7-9 and TRBJ1-2, with 7 bases that match TRBD1. This CDR3 is 15 amino acids long. Germline CDR1 SEHNR, CDR2 FQNEAQ (reference sequence). The V gene end was trimmed by 3 bases and the J gene end by 4 bases; junction bases not matched to a gene: 8.